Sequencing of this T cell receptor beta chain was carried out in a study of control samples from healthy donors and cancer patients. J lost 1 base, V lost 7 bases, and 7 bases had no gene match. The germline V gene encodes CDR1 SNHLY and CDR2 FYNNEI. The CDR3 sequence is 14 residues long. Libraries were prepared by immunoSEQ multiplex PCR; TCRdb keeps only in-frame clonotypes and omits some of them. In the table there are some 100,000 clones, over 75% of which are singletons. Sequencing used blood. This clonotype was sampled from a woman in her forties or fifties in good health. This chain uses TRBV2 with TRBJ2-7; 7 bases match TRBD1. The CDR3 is CASTGTVQSYEQYF. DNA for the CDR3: TGTGCCAGCACTGGGACAGTCCAATCCTACGAGCAGTACTTC.